The rows below give T cell receptor beta chains drawn from one sample of a study of CD8 T cells in ankylosing spondylitis. Using its own MiXCR run on the 5' RACE reads, TCRdb lists one record per CDR3 protein. This repertoire shows more than 60,000 distinct CDR3 sequences, roughly 6.2% found once; its top ten account for 5%. Sequenced sample: synovial fluid, either unsorted or a sorted T cell fraction (not recorded which). The source of these receptors is a male donor with ankylosing spondylitis. CDR3s include the opening cysteine and the closing phenylalanine or tryptophan. Each record gives: J gene, V gene, clone size, D gene, CDR3 DNA, CDR3 protein. A D gene is named only where the DNA matches it firmly. Not every row has a clone size; where given, it reads once, few, many or a size class.

J gene: TRBJ1-1; V gene: TRBV21-1; clone size: NA; D gene: NA; CDR3 DNA: TGTGCCAGCAGCAAACCCGACAGGGACACTGAAGCTTTCTTT; CDR3 protein: CASSKPDRDTEAFF
J gene: TRBJ2-2; V gene: TRBV2; clone size: many; D gene: NA; CDR3 DNA: TGTGCCAGCAGAATGTCTGAGAACACCGGGGAGCTGTTTTTT; CDR3 protein: CASRMSENTGELFF
J gene: TRBJ2-7; V gene: TRBV3-1; clone size: few; D gene: NA; CDR3 DNA: TGTGCCAGCAGCGGGGACGGCTACGGGCAGTACTTC; CDR3 protein: CASSGDGYGQYF
J gene: TRBJ2-1; V gene: TRBV7-8; clone size: few; D gene: NA; CDR3 DNA: TGTGCCAGCAGCTTAGTAGGTTGGACTGGTAACAATGAGCAGTTCTTC; CDR3 protein: CASSLVGWTGNNEQFF
J gene: TRBJ2-7; V gene: TRBV7-8; clone size: NA; D gene: NA; CDR3 DNA: TGTGCCAGCAGCTTGTCCAGGGGCCACAGCTCCTACGAGCAGTACTTC; CDR3 protein: CASSLSRGHSSYEQYF
J gene: TRBJ1-1; V gene: TRBV20-1; clone size: many; D gene: NA; CDR3 DNA: TGCAGTGCTAAAAGAGTCTTTGAGTTGAACACTGAAGCTTTCTTT; CDR3 protein: CSAKRVFELNTEAFF
J gene: TRBJ2-1; V gene: TRBV6-4; clone size: NA; D gene: TRBD2; CDR3 DNA: TGTGCCAGCAGCCGAAGTTCTAGCGGGGACCCCAATGAGCAGTTCTTC; CDR3 protein: CASSRSSSGDPNEQFF
J gene: TRBJ2-3; V gene: TRBV27; clone size: NA; D gene: NA; CDR3 DNA: TGTGCCAGCAGTCTAAATCTAGTTACGACAGATACGCAGTATTTT; CDR3 protein: CASSLNLVTTDTQYF
J gene: TRBJ2-2; V gene: TRBV7-9; clone size: many; D gene: TRBD2; CDR3 DNA: TGTGCCAGCAGCTTAATCAGGCTAGCGGGAGACACCGGGGAGCTGTTTTTT; CDR3 protein: CASSLIRLAGDTGELFF
J gene: TRBJ2-5; V gene: TRBV7-3; clone size: many; D gene: NA; CDR3 DNA: TGTGCCAGCAGCTTAAACGCAGGGGCGGGAGAGACCCAGTACTTC; CDR3 protein: CASSLNAGAGETQYF
J gene: TRBJ2-7; V gene: TRBV20-1; clone size: NA; D gene: TRBD1; CDR3 DNA: TGCAGTGCTAGAGACCGACAGGGGAGAGCTTACGAGCAGTACTTC; CDR3 protein: CSARDRQGRAYEQYF
J gene: TRBJ2-1; V gene: TRBV9; clone size: medium-sized; D gene: NA; CDR3 DNA: TGTGCCAGCAGCGTAGCGTCCTTCTCCCACAATGAGCAGTTCTTC; CDR3 protein: CASSVASFSHNEQFF
J gene: TRBJ2-5; V gene: TRBV7-9; clone size: many; D gene: NA; CDR3 DNA: TGTGCCAGCAGATCCGGAGGGGGGACGAGGGAGACCCAGTACTTC; CDR3 protein: CASRSGGGTRETQYF
J gene: TRBJ2-7; V gene: TRBV3-1; clone size: NA; D gene: NA; CDR3 DNA: TGTGCCAGCAGCCAAGGAGACTACTACGAGCAGTACTTC; CDR3 protein: CASSQGDYYEQYF
J gene: TRBJ1-2; V gene: TRBV7-2; clone size: many; D gene: TRBD1; CDR3 DNA: TGTGCCAGCAGCTCGAACAGGGGTTCGTACTATGGCTACACCTTC; CDR3 protein: CASSSNRGSYYGYTF
J gene: TRBJ1-2; V gene: TRBV13; clone size: many; D gene: NA; CDR3 DNA: TGTGCCAGCAGCTATGACAGACCTTTCTATGGCTACACCTTC; CDR3 protein: CASSYDRPFYGYTF
J gene: TRBJ2-1; V gene: TRBV19; clone size: NA; D gene: NA; CDR3 DNA: TGTGCCAGTAGTAGAGTAGCTGCCTACAATGAGCAGTTCTTC; CDR3 protein: CASSRVAAYNEQFF
J gene: TRBJ2-7; V gene: TRBV20-1; clone size: NA; D gene: TRBD1; CDR3 DNA: TGCAGTGCCGAGAACTTACAGGGGGCTGGCTACGAGCAGTACTTC; CDR3 protein: CSAENLQGAGYEQYF
J gene: TRBJ2-2; V gene: TRBV24-1; clone size: many; D gene: NA; CDR3 DNA: TGTGCCACCATAGCCAACACCGGGGAGCTGTTTTTT; CDR3 protein: CATIANTGELFF
J gene: TRBJ2-7; V gene: TRBV6-5; clone size: many; D gene: NA; CDR3 DNA: TGTGCCAGCAGTTACTCAGGGGTCTACGAGCAGTACTTC; CDR3 protein: CASSYSGVYEQYF
J gene: TRBJ2-5; V gene: TRBV28; clone size: many; D gene: NA; CDR3 DNA: TGTGCCAGCAGTTTTGGTTGGAGGGAAGGGGAGACCCAGTACTTC; CDR3 protein: CASSFGWREGETQYF